This T cell receptor beta chain was recovered during a study of blood T cell repertoires in COVID-19. Study-level background: Some COVID-19 samples were acute and others convalescent; all came from the United States, Italy and Spain. PBMCs, B-cell-depleted T cells, or T cells provided the cDNA or gDNA that made up the material.

In the original workflow: Estimation of nucleated cell counts relied on the amplification of reference gene primers. Sequencing used immunoSEQ multiplex PCR; TCRdb keeps in-frame clones, though not all of them. V and J calls and clone size come straight from that table; D and trimming were deduced from the DNA. The data show about 250,000 clones, over 80% seen once. This clone came up once. Germline-derived CDR1 and CDR2 are MNHEY and SVGAGI. This CDR3 spans 14 amino acids. The V gene lost 5 bases and the J gene lost 3 bases, with 14 bases spanning the gap. The sequence came from a woman in her thirties or forties who had recovered from COVID-19. The chain uses TRBV6-5 and TRBJ2-7, with D possibly being TRBD2 (6 bases). The specimen was peripheral blood. As DNA, the CDR3 is TGTGCCAGCAGTACAGACAAGGACTACTACGAGCAGTACTTC. Its translation: CASSTDKDYYEQYF.